Presented here are 18 T cell receptor beta chains from one specimen sequenced in a study of shared clonotypes between healthy human individuals. Data came from immunoSEQ multiplex PCR; TCRdb stores just in-frame clones and leaves some out. The data contain fewer than 1.6 million clones, approximately 98.5% of them singletons. The material sequenced was naive CD4+ T cells sorted from blood. This sample's subset: CD45RA+ positively selected. The receptor set was obtained from a man aged 25-45 years in good health.

This chain connects TRBV5-5 to TRBJ2-1; the match to TRBD2 covers 13 bases. V lost 4 bases, J lost 13 bases, and 17 bases stayed unmatched. The CDR3 spans 17 residues. Germline V gene data show CDR1 as SGHKS and CDR2 as YYEKEE (reference sequence). The CDR3 loop is CASSPGRTSGGQETQFF. CDR3 bases: TGTGCCAGCAGCCCTGGGAGGACTAGCGGGGGTCAAGAGACCCAGTTCTTC.

CDR3 nucleotides: TGTGCCAGCAGTGAGCAGGGCCGGGAGACCCAGTACTTC. Translation gives CASSEQGRETQYF. The V and J genes are TRBV6-1 and TRBJ2-5; TRBD1 might be the D (5 bases). V was pared by 3 bases and J by 5 bases, with 10 bases between. This CDR3 has 13 residues. Germline V lookup: CDR1 MNHNS, CDR2 SASEGT.

This chain joins TRBV7-8 and TRBJ2-7, with D possibly being TRBD2 (6 bases). The length of the CDR3 is 14 residues. The V end was cut by 0 bases, the J end by 2 bases, with 8 bases between. Per germline, CDR1 SGHVS and CDR2 FQNEAQ. CDR3 in amino acids: CASSLARGTYEQYF. The CDR3, as DNA: TGTGCCAGCAGCTTAGCGCGGGGTACCTACGAGCAGTACTTC.

The rearrangement links TRBV9 to TRBJ2-2, with 7 bases lining up with TRBD2. Germline V gene data show CDR1 as SGDLS and CDR2 as YYNGEE. The CDR3 consists of 14 residues. Trimming cost V 1 base and J 6 bases; bases outside gene matches: 3. The CDR3: CASSVPAGAGELFF. Here the CDR3 DNA reads TGTGCCAGCAGCGTACCCGCGGGAGCCGGGGAGCTGTTTTTT.

The chain carries TRBV28 and TRBJ2-1; TRBD2 aligns across 8 bases. V was clipped by 5 bases and J by 3 bases; unmatched bases: 21. CDR3 length: 20 amino acids. Germline CDR1 reads MDHEN; CDR2 reads SYDVKM. The CDR3 spells CASSPHGWQRTSHFYNEQFF. CDR3 bases: TGTGCCAGCAGTCCCCACGGGTGGCAGAGGACTAGCCACTTCTACAATGAGCAGTTCTTC.

J is TRBJ2-5 and V is TRBV5-1; 7 bases match TRBD2. This CDR3 region has 14 residues. Germline V gene sequence: CDR1 SGHRS, CDR2 YFSETQ. The V segment lost 2 bases and the J segment 4 bases; nucleotides outside the gene matches: 5. CDR3 loop: CASSFPGGGETQYF. The CDR3 DNA reads TGCGCCAGCAGCTTCCCGGGGGGTGGAGAGACCCAGTACTTC.

V gene TRBV4-1 combines with J gene TRBJ2-3; 7 bases align to TRBD2. The CDR3 covers 16 residues. CDR1 is MGHRA, CDR2 YSYEKL, per germline. V lost 4 bases and J lost 3; bases outside the gene matches: 10. CDR3 in amino acids: CASSPGGPAGTDTQYF. Written as DNA, the CDR3 is TGCGCCAGCAGCCCGGGGGGTCCGGCAGGGACAGATACGCAGTATTTT.

A note on this clone: The sample has other DNA sequences that encode this CDR3 too. This chain links TRBV18 with TRBJ1-1; D is unresolved. Germline CDR1 KGHSH, CDR2 LQKENI. V was cut by 3 bases and J by 1 base, with 6 bases left in between. The CDR3 has 13 residues. As DNA, the CDR3 is TGTGCCAGCTCACCCCTCAGGAACACTGAAGCTTTCTTT. Its translation is CASSPLRNTEAFF.

Regarding this clone: The sample carries other DNA sequences with the same CDR3. The rearrangement joins TRBV18 to TRBJ2-2; D gene uncertain. Trimming cost V 2 bases and J 2 bases, with 6 bases left between them. In germline, CDR1 is KGHSH, CDR2 LQKENI. The CDR3 is 14 residues long. Here the CDR3 DNA reads TGTGCCAGCTCACCAACCGCCAACACCGGGGAGCTGTTTTTT. Its translation is CASSPTANTGELFF.

V and J are TRBV28 and TRBJ1-1; a weak D match, TRBD1 (6 bases). V gave up 3 bases and J gave up 6 bases, with 20 bases separating them. The CDR3 is 16 amino acids. Germline V lookup: CDR1 MDHEN, CDR2 SYDVKM. In DNA form, the CDR3 reads TGTGCCAGCAGTTTCGGGACATGGCTGCAATTCTCTGAAGCTTTCTTT. It translates to CASSFGTWLQFSEAFF.

The chain uses TRBV5-1 and TRBJ2-7, with no clear D. Germline-derived CDR1 and CDR2 are SGHRS and YFSETQ. This CDR3 comprises 13 residues. Trimming took off 0 bases at V and 3 bases at J, with 7 bases between the two ends. Here the CDR3 DNA reads TGCGCCAGCAGCTTGGTTCCAGACTACGAGCAGTACTTC. It specifies CASSLVPDYEQYF.

The gene calls are TRBV18 and TRBJ2-7, with 9 bases fitting TRBD1. The CDR3 has 15 residues. With 0 bases clipped from V and 2 bases from J, the junction kept 2 bases outside the gene matches. Germline V lookup: CDR1 KGHSH, CDR2 LQKENI. The CDR3 sequence: CASSPPGDRAYEQYF. CDR3 DNA: TGTGCCAGCTCACCACCGGGGGACAGGGCCTACGAGCAGTACTTC.

The rearrangement links TRBV9 to TRBJ2-2; 9 bases line up with TRBD2. Per germline, CDR1 SGDLS and CDR2 YYNGEE. CDR3 length: 16 amino acids. The V and J ends lost 6 bases and 6 bases, in that order; junction bases with no gene match: 12. The CDR3, as DNA: TGTGCCAGCACCGCTCTTAGCGGGAGTTTCCCCGGGGAGCTGTTTTTT. Protein sequence: CASTALSGSFPGELFF.

The rearrangement joins TRBV5-4 to TRBJ2-2, with D possibly being TRBD1 or TRBD2 (5 bases each). The CDR3 loop spans 13 amino acids. Trimming took off 3 bases at V and 11 bases at J, with 14 bases between the two ends. The germline gives CDR1 SGHNT, CDR2 YYREEE (reference sequence). CDR3 amino acids: CASSSILDRELFF. The CDR3 DNA reads as TGTGCCAGCAGCTCCATACTAGACAGAGAGCTGTTTTTT.

The chain has TRBV7-2 and TRBJ2-7, with 13 bases that match TRBD2. The germline CDR1 and CDR2 sequences are SGHTA and FQGNSA. This CDR3 is 15 amino acids long. J lost 6 bases, V lost 5 bases, and 7 bases had no gene match. The CDR3 DNA reads as TGTGCCAGCAGCGAAGCGGGACTAGCGGGACGCGAGCAGTACTTC. Its protein is CASSEAGLAGREQYF.

The rearrangement joins TRBV15 to TRBJ2-1; tentative D call: TRBD1 (5 bases). The ends were cut back, 1 base at V and 5 bases at J, with 12 bases in the middle. This CDR3 has 15 residues. Germline-derived CDR1 and CDR2 are LNHNV and YYDKDF (reference sequence). CDR3 nucleotides: TGTGCCACCAGCAGAGCTTGGCAGGGAAACAATGAGCAGTTCTTC. Encoded protein: CATSRAWQGNNEQFF. The whole variable domain, filled in from reference TRBV15 and TRBJ2-1, reads DAMVIQNPRYQVTQFGKPVTLSCSQTLNHNVMYWYQQKSSQAPKLLFHYYDKDFNNEADTPDNFQSRRPNTSFCFLDIRSPGLGDTAMYLCATSRAWQGNNEQFFGPGTRLTVL.

The chain is built from TRBV11-2 and TRBJ2-2, with 12 bases identical to TRBD2. The V gene's germline CDR1 is SGHAT and CDR2 FQNNGV. The CDR3 is 16 amino acids. Trimming removed 5 bases from V and 4 bases from J; junction bases left unmatched: 5. In DNA form, the CDR3 reads TGTGCCAGCAGCCTGTCACTAGCGGGAGGCACCGGGGAGCTGTTTTTT. Its protein is CASSLSLAGGTGELFF. The whole variable domain, remainder taken from reference TRBV11-2 and TRBJ2-2, is EAGVAQSPRYKIIEKRQSVAFWCNPISGHATLYWYQQILGQGPKLLIQFQNNGVVDDSQLPKDRFSAERLKGVDSTLKIQPAKLEDSAVYLCASSLSLAGGTGELFFGEGSRLTVL.

The rearrangement links TRBV6-4 to TRBJ1-1, with D uncertain. Germline CDR1 and CDR2: MRHNA and SNTAGT. The CDR3 covers 11 residues. The V end lost 7 bases, the J end lost 10 bases, and 13 bases lay between the germline ends. The CDR3 bases are TGTGCCAGCATACCCCATGGAGTAGCTTTCTTT. Translation gives CASIPHGVAFF.